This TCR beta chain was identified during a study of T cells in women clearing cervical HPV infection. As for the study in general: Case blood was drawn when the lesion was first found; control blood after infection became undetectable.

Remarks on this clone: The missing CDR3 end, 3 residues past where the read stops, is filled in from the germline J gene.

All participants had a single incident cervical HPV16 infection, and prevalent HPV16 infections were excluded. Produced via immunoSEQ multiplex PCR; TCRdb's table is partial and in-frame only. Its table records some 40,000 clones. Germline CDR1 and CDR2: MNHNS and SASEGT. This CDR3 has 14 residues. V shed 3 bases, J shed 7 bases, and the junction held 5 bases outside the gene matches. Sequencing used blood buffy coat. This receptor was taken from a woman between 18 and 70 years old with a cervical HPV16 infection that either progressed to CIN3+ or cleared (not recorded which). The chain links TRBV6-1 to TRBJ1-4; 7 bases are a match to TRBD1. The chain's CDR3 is CASSDQGGGEKLFF. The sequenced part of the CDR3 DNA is TGTGCCAGCAGTGACCAGGGGGGTGGTGAAAAA.